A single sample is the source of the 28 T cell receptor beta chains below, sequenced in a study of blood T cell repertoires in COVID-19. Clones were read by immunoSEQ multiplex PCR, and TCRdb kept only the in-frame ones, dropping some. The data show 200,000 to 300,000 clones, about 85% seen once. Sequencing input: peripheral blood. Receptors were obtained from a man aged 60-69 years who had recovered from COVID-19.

The CDR3, as DNA: TGTGCCAGCAGTGAAAGGAGGACCCAGTACTTC. Residues: CASSERRTQYF. V and J are TRBV25-1 and TRBJ2-5; D is unresolved. Trimming removed 2 bases from V and 7 bases from J, with 5 bases in between. Germline V gives CDR1 MGHDK, CDR2 SYGVNS. This CDR3 contains 11 residues.

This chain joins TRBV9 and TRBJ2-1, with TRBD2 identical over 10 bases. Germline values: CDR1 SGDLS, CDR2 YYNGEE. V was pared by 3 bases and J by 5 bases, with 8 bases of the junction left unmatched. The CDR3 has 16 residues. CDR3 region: CASSASLAGAHNEQFF. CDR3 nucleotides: TGTGCCAGCAGCGCCTCCCTAGCGGGGGCCCACAATGAGCAGTTCTTC. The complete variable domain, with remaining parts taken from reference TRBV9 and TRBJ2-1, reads DSGVTQTPKHLITATGQRVTLRCSPRSGDLSVYWYQQSLDQGLQFLIQYYNGEERAKGNILERFSAQQFPDLHSELNLSSLELGDSALYFCASSASLAGAHNEQFFGPGTRLTVL.

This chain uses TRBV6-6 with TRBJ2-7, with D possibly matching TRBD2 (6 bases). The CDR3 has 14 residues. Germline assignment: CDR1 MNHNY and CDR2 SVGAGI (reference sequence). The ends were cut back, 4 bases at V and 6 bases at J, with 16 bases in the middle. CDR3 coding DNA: TGTGCCAGCAGTTTAAATCTCTCGGGAGCCGAGCAGTACTTC. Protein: CASSLNLSGAEQYF.

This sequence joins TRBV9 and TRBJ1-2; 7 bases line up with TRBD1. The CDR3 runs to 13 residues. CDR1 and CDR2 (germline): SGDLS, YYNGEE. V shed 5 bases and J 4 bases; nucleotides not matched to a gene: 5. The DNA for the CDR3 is TGTGCCAGCAGTACAGGGGCCATCTATGGCTACACCTTC. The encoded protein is CASSTGAIYGYTF.

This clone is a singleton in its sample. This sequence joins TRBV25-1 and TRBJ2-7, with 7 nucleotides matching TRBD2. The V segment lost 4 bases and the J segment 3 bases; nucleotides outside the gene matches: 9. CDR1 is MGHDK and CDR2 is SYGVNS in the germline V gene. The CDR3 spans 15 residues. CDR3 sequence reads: CASSAGLPGYYEQYF. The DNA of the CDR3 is TGTGCCAGCAGTGCGGGACTACCAGGATACTACGAGCAGTACTTC.

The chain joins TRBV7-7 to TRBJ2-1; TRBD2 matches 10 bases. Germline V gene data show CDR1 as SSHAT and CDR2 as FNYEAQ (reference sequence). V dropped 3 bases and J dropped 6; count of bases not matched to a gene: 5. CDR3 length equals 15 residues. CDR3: CASSFRSGGANEQFF. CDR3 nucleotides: TGTGCCAGCAGCTTTAGGAGCGGGGGGGCCAATGAGCAGTTCTTC.

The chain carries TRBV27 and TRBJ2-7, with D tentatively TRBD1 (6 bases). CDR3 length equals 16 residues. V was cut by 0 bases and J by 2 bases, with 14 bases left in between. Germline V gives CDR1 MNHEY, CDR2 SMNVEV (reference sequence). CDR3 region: CASSLSAGALTYEQYF. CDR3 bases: TGTGCCAGCAGTTTATCTGCAGGGGCCCTAACCTACGAGCAGTACTTC.

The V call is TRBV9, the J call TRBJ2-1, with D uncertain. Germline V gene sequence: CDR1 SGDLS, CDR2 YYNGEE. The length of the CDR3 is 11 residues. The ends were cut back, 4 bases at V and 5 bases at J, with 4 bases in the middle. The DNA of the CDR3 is TGTGCCAGCAGCCGGGACAATGAGCAGTTCTTC. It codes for CASSRDNEQFF.

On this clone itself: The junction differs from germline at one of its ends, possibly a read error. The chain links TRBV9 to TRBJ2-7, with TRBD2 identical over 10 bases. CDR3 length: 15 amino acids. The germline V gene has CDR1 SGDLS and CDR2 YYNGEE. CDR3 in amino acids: CARSVGGSGGGEQYF. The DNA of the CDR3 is TGTGCCCGCAGCGTAGGCGGCAGCGGGGGGGGCGAGCAGTACTTC.

In DNA, the CDR3 is TGTGCCAGCAGTTACAAGGGGGAGACCCAGTACTTC. The encoded protein is CASSYKGETQYF. The V call is TRBV6-6, the J call TRBJ2-5, with D perhaps matching TRBD1 (5 bases). From germline, CDR1 is MNHNY and CDR2 SVGAGI (reference sequence). V was pared by 2 bases and J by 5 bases, with 6 bases between. This CDR3 has 12 residues.

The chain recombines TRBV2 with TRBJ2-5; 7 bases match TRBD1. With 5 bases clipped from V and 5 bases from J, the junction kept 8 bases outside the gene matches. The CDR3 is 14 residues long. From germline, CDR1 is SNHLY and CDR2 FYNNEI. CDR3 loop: CASSLTGSRETQYF. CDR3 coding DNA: TGTGCCAGCAGTCTGACAGGGTCTAGGGAGACCCAGTACTTC.

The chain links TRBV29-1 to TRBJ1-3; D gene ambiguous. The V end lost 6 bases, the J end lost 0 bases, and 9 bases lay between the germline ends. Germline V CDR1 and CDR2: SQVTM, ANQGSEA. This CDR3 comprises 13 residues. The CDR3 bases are TGCAGCGTCAGAATCTCCTCTGGAAACACCATATATTTT. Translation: CSVRISSGNTIYF.

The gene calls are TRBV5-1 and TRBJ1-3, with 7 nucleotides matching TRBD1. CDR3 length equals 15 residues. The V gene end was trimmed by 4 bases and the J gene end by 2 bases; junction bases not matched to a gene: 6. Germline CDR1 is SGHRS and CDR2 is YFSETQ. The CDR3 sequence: CASSAPGQTGNTIYF. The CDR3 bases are TGCGCCAGCAGCGCCCCGGGACAGACTGGAAACACCATATATTTT.

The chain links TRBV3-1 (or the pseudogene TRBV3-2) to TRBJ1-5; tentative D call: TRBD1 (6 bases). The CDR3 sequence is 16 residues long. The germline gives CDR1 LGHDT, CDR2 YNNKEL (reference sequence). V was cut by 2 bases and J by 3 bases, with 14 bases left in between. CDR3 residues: CASSQKRGGANQPQHF. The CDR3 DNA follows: TGTGCCAGCAGCCAAAAGCGGGGGGGGGCCAATCAGCCCCAGCATTTT.

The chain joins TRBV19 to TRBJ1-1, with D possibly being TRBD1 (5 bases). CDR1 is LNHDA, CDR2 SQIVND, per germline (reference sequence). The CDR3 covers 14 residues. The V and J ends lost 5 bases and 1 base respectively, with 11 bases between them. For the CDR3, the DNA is TGTGCCAGTAGTGTAGGGGCCCCGAACACTGAAGCTTTCTTT. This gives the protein CASSVGAPNTEAFF.

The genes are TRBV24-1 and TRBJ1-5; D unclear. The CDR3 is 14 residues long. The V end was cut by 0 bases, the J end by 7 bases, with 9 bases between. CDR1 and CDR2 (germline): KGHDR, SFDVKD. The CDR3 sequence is CATSDLTVGQPQHF. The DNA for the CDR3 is TGTGCCACCAGTGATTTGACAGTTGGGCAGCCCCAGCATTTT.

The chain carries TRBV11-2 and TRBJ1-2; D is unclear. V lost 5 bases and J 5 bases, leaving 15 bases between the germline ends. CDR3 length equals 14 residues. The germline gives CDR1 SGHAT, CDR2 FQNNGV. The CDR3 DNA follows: TGTGCCAGCAGCCCACATCAAATTCCTTATGGCTACACCTTC. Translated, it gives CASSPHQIPYGYTF.

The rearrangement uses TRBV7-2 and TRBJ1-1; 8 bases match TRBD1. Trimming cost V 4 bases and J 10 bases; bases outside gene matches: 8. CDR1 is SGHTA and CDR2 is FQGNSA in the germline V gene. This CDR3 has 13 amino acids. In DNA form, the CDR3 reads TGTGCCAGCAGCTCCACCCGTCAGGGGGCAGCTTTCTTT. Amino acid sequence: CASSSTRQGAAFF.

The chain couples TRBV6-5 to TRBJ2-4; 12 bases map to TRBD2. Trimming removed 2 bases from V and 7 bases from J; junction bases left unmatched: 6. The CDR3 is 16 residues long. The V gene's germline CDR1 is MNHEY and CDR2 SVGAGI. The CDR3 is CASSYQASGGANIQYF. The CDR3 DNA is TGTGCCAGCAGTTACCAGGCTAGCGGGGGGGCCAACATTCAGTACTTC.

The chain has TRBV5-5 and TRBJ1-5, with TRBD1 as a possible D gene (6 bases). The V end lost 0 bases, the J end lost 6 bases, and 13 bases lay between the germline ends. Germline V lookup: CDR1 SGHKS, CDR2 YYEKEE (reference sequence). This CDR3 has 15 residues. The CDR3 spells CASSLEGHSGQPQHF. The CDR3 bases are TGTGCCAGCAGCTTGGAGGGACACTCGGGTCAGCCCCAGCATTTT.

The CDR3 bases are TGTGCCAGCAGACAGACTAGCGGGGGTTGGTACCAAGAGACCCAGTACTTC. Translating it yields CASRQTSGGWYQETQYF. This chain uses TRBV3-1 (or the pseudogene TRBV3-2) with TRBJ2-5, with TRBD2 matching over 12 bases. V was clipped by 6 bases and J by 0 bases; unmatched bases: 8. Germline V lookup: CDR1 LGHDT, CDR2 YNNKEL (reference sequence). The CDR3 has 17 amino acids.

CDR3 amino acids: CASSPGQGFGYTF. Written as DNA, the CDR3 is TGTGCCAGCAGCCCGGGACAGGGTTTCGGCTACACCTTC. The chain is built from TRBV7-8 and TRBJ1-2; 9 bases match TRBD1. The CDR3 consists of 13 residues. Germline V CDR1 and CDR2: SGHVS, FQNEAQ. J was trimmed by 8 bases and V by 5 bases; bases with no gene match: 6.

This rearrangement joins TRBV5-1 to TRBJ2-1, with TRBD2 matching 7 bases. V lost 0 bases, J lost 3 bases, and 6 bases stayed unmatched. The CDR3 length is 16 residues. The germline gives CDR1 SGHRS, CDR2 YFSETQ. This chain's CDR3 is CASSLGASGFYNEQFF. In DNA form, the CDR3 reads TGCGCCAGCAGCTTGGGGGCTAGCGGTTTCTACAATGAGCAGTTCTTC.

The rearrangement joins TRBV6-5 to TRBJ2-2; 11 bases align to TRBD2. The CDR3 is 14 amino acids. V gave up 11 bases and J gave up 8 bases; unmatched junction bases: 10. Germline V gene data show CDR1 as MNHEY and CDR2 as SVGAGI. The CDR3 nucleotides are TGTGCCGTGAGACTAGCGGGGACCGGAGGGGAGCTGTTTTTT. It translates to CAVRLAGTGGELFF.

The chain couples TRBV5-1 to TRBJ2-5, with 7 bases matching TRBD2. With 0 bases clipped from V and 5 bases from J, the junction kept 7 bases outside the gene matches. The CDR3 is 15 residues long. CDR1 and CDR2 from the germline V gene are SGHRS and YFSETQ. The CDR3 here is CASSLGQRGVETQYF. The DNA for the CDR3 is TGCGCCAGCAGCTTGGGCCAGCGGGGAGTGGAGACCCAGTACTTC.

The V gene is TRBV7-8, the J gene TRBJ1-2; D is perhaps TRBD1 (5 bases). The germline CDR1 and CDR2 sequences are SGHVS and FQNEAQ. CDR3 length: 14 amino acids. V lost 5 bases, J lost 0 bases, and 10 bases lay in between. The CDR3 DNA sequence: TGTGCCAGCAGCCCGGGGGACCCTAACTATGGCTACACCTTC. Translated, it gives CASSPGDPNYGYTF.

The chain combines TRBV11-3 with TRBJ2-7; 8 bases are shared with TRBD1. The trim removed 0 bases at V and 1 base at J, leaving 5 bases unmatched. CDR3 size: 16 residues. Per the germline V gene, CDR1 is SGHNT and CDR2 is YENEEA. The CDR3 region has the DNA TGTGCCAGCAGCTTAGACTCGGGGACAGGATCCTACGAGCAGTACTTC. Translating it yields CASSLDSGTGSYEQYF.

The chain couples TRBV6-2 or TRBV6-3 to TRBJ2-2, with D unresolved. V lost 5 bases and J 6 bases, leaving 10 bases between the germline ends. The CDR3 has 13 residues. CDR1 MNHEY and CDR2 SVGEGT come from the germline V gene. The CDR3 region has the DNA TGTGCCAGCAGTCAGTTAGAGGCCGGGGAGCTGTTTTTT. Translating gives CASSQLEAGELFF.